Below are 29 T cell receptor beta chains sequenced from a single sample in a study of beta chain features in type 1 diabetes. The sequenced template was cDNA made from the entire isolated RNA. TCRdb's table, derived via immunoSEQ multiplex PCR, lists solely in-frame clones and lacks some. The profile shows over 150,000 clones, 10% to 15% of them singletons. Material for sequencing was central memory CD4+ T cells from blood. Source of these receptors: a young woman in good health.

This clone appeared a few times. V is TRBV5-1 and J is TRBJ1-1, with 10 bases fitting TRBD1. With 3 bases clipped from V and 1 base from J, the junction kept 9 bases outside the gene matches. The CDR3 spans 17 residues. The V gene's germline CDR1 is SGHRS and CDR2 YFSETQ. The CDR3 nucleotides read TGCGCCAGCAGCTCAAGACAGGGGGCAGGGGCGAACACTGAAGCTTTCTTT. Translating it yields CASSSRQGAGANTEAFF.

This clone was counted a few times. The CDR3 sequence is CASSSDSGTGSSEQFF. The CDR3 coding sequence is TGTGCCAGCAGCTCGGATTCCGGGACAGGGTCGAGTGAGCAGTTCTTC. The chain joins TRBV7-2 to TRBJ2-1; TRBD1 agrees at 9 bases. Germline V gene data show CDR1 as SGHTA and CDR2 as FQGNSA. V shed 4 bases and J 9 bases; nucleotides not matched to a gene: 13. The CDR3 has 16 residues.

A few counts support this clone. V is TRBV30 and J is TRBJ1-5; possibly TRBD1 for D (5 bases). CDR1 GTSNPN and CDR2 SVGIG come from the germline V gene (reference sequence). This CDR3 is 15 amino acids long. Trimming left V 1 base short and J 7 bases short, with 17 bases between. CDR3 amino acids: CAWSGGQGAMQPQHF. The CDR3 coding sequence is TGTGCCTGGAGTGGAGGCCAAGGGGCAATGCAGCCCCAGCATTTT.

This clone was found a few times. V usage is TRBV6-5 and J usage is TRBJ2-6, with TRBD1 matching 8 bases. The germline CDR1 and CDR2 sequences are MNHEY and SVGAGI. There are 14 residues in the CDR3. V shed 10 bases, J shed 3 bases, and the junction held 5 bases outside the gene matches. The CDR3 bases are TGTGCCACATCAGGGGGCGGTGGGGCCAACGTCCTGACTTTC. It translates to CATSGGGGANVLTF.

The V gene is TRBV11-3, the J gene TRBJ2-3; maybe TRBD2 (6 bases). The V end lost 0 bases, the J end lost 3 bases, and 7 bases lay between the germline ends. Germline-derived CDR1 and CDR2 are SGHNT and YENEEA. There are 14 residues in the CDR3. CDR3 nucleotides: TGTGCCAGCAGCTTAGATGGAGGGACAGATACGCAGTATTTT. As protein: CASSLDGGTDTQYF.

This chain's CDR3 is CSVPLSGANVLTF. CDR3 in DNA: TGCAGCGTCCCTTTATCTGGGGCCAACGTCCTGACTTTC. This chain links TRBV29-1 with TRBJ2-6; D is unresolved. Trimming removed 6 bases from V and 1 base from J, with 7 bases in between. This CDR3 has 13 residues. Germline CDR1 reads SQVTM; CDR2 reads ANQGSEA.

This sequence joins TRBV7-9 and TRBJ2-1; no reliable D call. The germline V gene encodes CDR1 SEHNR and CDR2 FQNEAQ (reference sequence). This CDR3 is 14 amino acids long. V was clipped by 2 bases and J by 7 bases, with 12 bases between them. CDR3 DNA sequence: TGTGCCAGCAGCTTATCGGTAGTAATGAATGAGCAGTTCTTC. Protein: CASSLSVVMNEQFF.

This chain links TRBV6-5 with TRBJ1-2; 7 positions match TRBD1. V lost 2 bases to trimming and J lost 0 bases; unmatched junction nucleotides: 3. The germline V gene has CDR1 MNHEY and CDR2 SVGAGI. The CDR3 sequence is 15 residues long. CDR3: CASSYDGQANYGYTF. The DNA for the CDR3 is TGTGCCAGCAGTTACGACGGACAGGCTAACTATGGCTACACCTTC.

This clone showed up just a few times. This sequence joins TRBV6-6 and TRBJ1-1; D is possibly TRBD1 (5 bases). Germline V CDR1 and CDR2: MNHNY, SVGAGI (reference sequence). Trimming cost V 9 bases and J 1 base, with 9 bases left between them. The CDR3 covers 12 residues. Here the CDR3 reads CASQGRNTEAFF. DNA of the CDR3: TGTGCCAGTCAGGGAAGGAACACTGAAGCTTTCTTT.

V gene TRBV10-3 combines with J gene TRBJ2-7; 8 bases are a match to TRBD1. J was trimmed by 1 base and V by 4 bases; bases with no gene match: 6. Germline-derived CDR1 and CDR2 are ENHRY and SYGVKD. This CDR3 is built from 15 residues. This CDR3 reads CAISGRQGTSYEQYF. CDR3 bases: TGTGCCATCAGTGGGCGACAGGGGACTTCCTACGAGCAGTACTTC.

This clone was recorded a few times. The rearrangement links TRBV28 to TRBJ1-1, with TRBD1 matching 10 bases. Germline V gene lookup returns CDR1 MDHEN and CDR2 SYDVKM. The CDR3 runs 17 residues. Trimming cost V 5 bases and J 8 bases; bases outside gene matches: 17. CDR3 in amino acids: CASSPIIPDRGQSEAFF. CDR3 coding DNA: TGTGCCAGCAGTCCCATCATACCCGACAGGGGGCAATCGGAAGCTTTCTTT. The full variable domain, rest sourced from reference TRBV28 and TRBJ1-1, is DVKVTQSSRYLVKRTGEKVFLECVQDMDHENMFWYRQDPGLGLRLIYFSYDVKMKEKGDIPEGYSVSREKKERFSLILESASTNQTSMYLCASSPIIPDRGQSEAFFGQGTRLTVV.

This clone was counted a few times. V and J are TRBV25-1 and TRBJ2-2; tentatively, D is TRBD2 (5 bases). Trimming stripped 3 bases from V and 4 bases from J, with 18 bases between. The CDR3 is made up of 17 amino acids. Germline CDR1 MGHDK, CDR2 SYGVNS. CDR3 DNA: TGTGCCAGCAGTGATTGGGGAGCGACCCGGGGCACCGGGGAGCTGTTTTTT. Protein sequence: CASSDWGATRGTGELFF.

V and J are TRBV5-1 and TRBJ1-2, with D possibly matching TRBD1 (6 bases). Trimming took off 5 bases at V and 3 bases at J, with 11 bases between the two ends. Germline V lookup: CDR1 SGHRS, CDR2 YFSETQ. The CDR3 has 13 amino acids. The CDR3 is CASSPDSHYGYTF. DNA of the CDR3: TGCGCCAGCAGTCCGGACAGCCACTATGGCTACACCTTC.

V gene TRBV7-9 combines with J gene TRBJ2-7, with D possibly matching TRBD2 (6 bases). The germline CDR1 and CDR2 sequences are SEHNR and FQNEAQ (reference sequence). CDR3 size: 12 residues. V lost 11 bases and J lost 0, with 11 bases in between. The CDR3 coding sequence is TGTGCCGGGGGGATGAGCTCCTACGAGCAGTACTTC. Encoded protein: CAGGMSSYEQYF.

This clone was picked up a small number of times. The chain employs TRBV28 and TRBJ2-7; a weak D match, TRBD2 (6 bases). Germline CDR1 is MDHEN and CDR2 is SYDVKM. This CDR3 is 14 amino acids long. Deletions cut 2 bases from V and 4 bases from J, with 12 bases between. The CDR3 coding sequence is TGTGCCAGCAGTTTACCCGAGACTAGATACGAGCAGTACTTC. Protein product: CASSLPETRYEQYF.

The sample holds a few counts of this clone. The rearrangement joins TRBV6-1 to TRBJ2-3, with TRBD1 matching over 11 bases. Trimming removed 4 bases from V and 6 bases from J; junction bases left unmatched: 6. Per the germline V gene, CDR1 is MNHNS and CDR2 is SASEGT. This CDR3 contains 15 residues. CDR3 sequence reads: CASSGGTGGRDTQYF. The CDR3 DNA follows: TGTGCCAGCAGTGGAGGGACAGGGGGACGGGATACGCAGTATTTT.

The chain carries TRBV7-2 and TRBJ1-4, with 7 nucleotides matching TRBD1. The germline V gene encodes CDR1 SGHTA and CDR2 FQGNSA. V dropped 3 bases and J dropped 3; count of bases not matched to a gene: 4. The CDR3 has 15 amino acids. The CDR3 spells CASSFLGTANEKLFF. CDR3 DNA: TGTGCCAGCAGCTTCCTCGGGACAGCTAATGAAAAACTGTTTTTT.

The CDR3 loop reads CASSLAPAGGTDTQYF. The CDR3 bases are TGTGCCAGCAGCTTAGCGCCCGCGGGAGGCACAGATACGCAGTATTTT. V and J are TRBV7-2 and TRBJ2-3, with 7 bases lining up with TRBD2. Trimming took 0 bases from V and 1 from J; bases not matched to a gene: 4. Germline CDR1 and CDR2: SGHTA and FQGNSA. CDR3 length: 16 residues.

This clone was found a few times. V usage is TRBV6-6 and J usage is TRBJ2-7; maybe TRBD2 (6 bases). V gave up 5 bases and J gave up 6 bases, with 8 bases separating them. The CDR3 is made up of 11 amino acids. Germline V CDR1 and CDR2: MNHNY, SVGAGI (reference sequence). The CDR3 DNA reads as TGTGCCAGCAGTCACGGGGGCGAGCAGTACTTC. Its protein is CASSHGGEQYF.

The gene calls are TRBV30 and TRBJ2-2, with D tentatively TRBD2 (6 bases). Trimming removed 3 bases from V and 4 bases from J, with 9 bases in between. Per germline, CDR1 GTSNPN and CDR2 SVGIG (reference sequence). The CDR3 contains 13 residues. The chain's CDR3 is CAWRQGGTGELFF. The CDR3 DNA reads TGTGCCTGGAGGCAGGGAGGCACCGGGGAGCTGTTTTTT.

The V and J genes are TRBV6-5 and TRBJ2-4, with D perhaps TRBD1 (5 bases). CDR3 length: 15 residues. The V gene's germline CDR1 is MNHEY and CDR2 SVGAGI. Between the trimmed V and J ends, which lost 5 bases and 0 bases, there was a span of 11 bases. CDR3 sequence (DNA): TGTGCCAGCAGTGGCCAGGGCCTAGCCAAAAACATTCAGTACTTC. Its protein is CASSGQGLAKNIQYF.

This clone was seen only a few times. The chain recombines TRBV29-1 with TRBJ2-5; unclear D gene. Trimming left V 0 bases short and J 2 bases short, with 10 bases between. The germline gives CDR1 SQVTM, CDR2 ANQGSEA. The CDR3 is 14 amino acids. CDR3 bases: TGCAGCGTTGAAGATTGGGCAGCACAAGAGACCCAGTACTTC. This encodes CSVEDWAAQETQYF.

Only a few counts were recorded for this clone. This chain uses TRBV28 with TRBJ1-2; tentative D call: TRBD1 (6 bases). CDR3 length: 12 amino acids. Trimming cost V 4 bases and J 6 bases, with 9 bases left between them. Per the germline V gene, CDR1 is MDHEN and CDR2 is SYDVKM. CDR3 sequence: CASSYRVDGYTF. The DNA for the CDR3 is TGTGCCAGCAGTTACAGGGTCGATGGCTACACCTTC.

This clone was seen at least ten times. The V call is TRBV14, the J call TRBJ2-1; 11 nucleotides match TRBD2. The V and J ends lost 4 bases and 6 bases, in that order; junction bases with no gene match: 5. The CDR3 contains 15 residues. Germline CDR1 and CDR2: SGHDN and FVKESK. In nucleotides, the CDR3 is TGTGCCAGCAGCCCCCTTACTAGCGGGAGCAATGAGCAGTTCTTC. This sequence encodes CASSPLTSGSNEQFF.

This clone showed up just a few times. The CDR3 loop reads CASSFPGRQETQYF. The CDR3 nucleotides are TGTGCCAGCAGTTTCCCGGGGAGACAAGAGACCCAGTACTTC. V is TRBV6-6 and J is TRBJ2-5, with D maybe TRBD2 (5 bases). The CDR3 consists of 14 residues. CDR1 and CDR2 (germline): MNHNY, SVGAGI (reference sequence). V was cut by 4 bases and J by 2 bases, with 11 bases left in between.

This clone was seen a few times. The chain carries TRBV29-1 and TRBJ1-1; D is perhaps TRBD1 (5 bases). This CDR3 region has 16 residues. V dropped 2 bases and J dropped 0 bases, with 16 bases sitting between them. Germline CDR1 SQVTM, CDR2 ANQGSEA. CDR3 region: CSVEKGAISMNTEAFF. CDR3 nucleotides: TGCAGCGTTGAAAAAGGGGCGATATCCATGAACACTGAAGCTTTCTTT.

V gene TRBV7-9 combines with J gene TRBJ2-3, with TRBD2 as a possible D gene (6 bases). V was cut by 5 bases and J by 3 bases, with 9 bases left in between. The CDR3 contains 13 residues. Germline V lookup: CDR1 SEHNR, CDR2 FQNEAQ (reference sequence). In DNA form, the CDR3 reads TGTGCCAGCAGCCCCGGACTAACAGATACGCAGTATTTT. Amino acids: CASSPGLTDTQYF.

The chain combines TRBV18 with TRBJ2-5; maybe TRBD2 (6 bases). In germline, CDR1 is KGHSH, CDR2 LQKENI. V gave up 6 bases and J gave up 3 bases, with 14 bases separating them. There are 14 residues in the CDR3. CDR3 nucleotide sequence: TGTGCCAGCTCTCGAGGAGGGACCGAAGAGACCCAGTACTTC. Its protein is CASSRGGTEETQYF.

The V gene is TRBV9, the J gene TRBJ2-4; weak D call: TRBD1 (6 bases). V dropped 4 bases and J dropped 4 bases, with 21 bases sitting between them. Germline loops: CDR1 SGDLS, CDR2 YYNGEE. The CDR3 is 17 residues long. The CDR3 here is CASSLQGTRNRKNIQYF. CDR3 sequence (DNA): TGTGCCAGCAGCTTACAGGGAACCCGTAATAGAAAAAACATTCAGTACTTC.